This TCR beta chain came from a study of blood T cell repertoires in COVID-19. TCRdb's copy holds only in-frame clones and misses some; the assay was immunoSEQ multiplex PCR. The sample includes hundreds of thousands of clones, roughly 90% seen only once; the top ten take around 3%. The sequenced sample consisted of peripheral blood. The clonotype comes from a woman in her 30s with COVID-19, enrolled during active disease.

CDR3 bases: TGTGCCAGCAGCTTCCGGACAGGGTTTTTTAGATCCTACAATGAGCAGTTCTTC. It is translated as CASSFRTGFFRSYNEQFF. The chain links TRBV11-2 to TRBJ2-1; 8 bases fit TRBD1. The V and J ends lost 3 bases and 1 base, in that order; junction bases with no gene match: 11. Germline V lookup: CDR1 SGHAT, CDR2 FQNNGV. CDR3 length: 18 amino acids.